This T cell receptor beta chain was sequenced in a study of PD-1 blockade in classical Hodgkin lymphoma. Study overall: Patients were infused with nivolumab 3 mg/kg every 2 weeks. The study, taken as a whole, reports: Baseline diversity was lower in partial responders and progressors than complete responders.

As concerns this clone: What it binds is not known.

Time point denoted: cycle 4 day 1 (C4D1), after 5 to 7 weeks of nivolumab. Each and every patient relapsed after autologous stem cell transplantation, and patients got differing brentuximab vedotin exposure. The germline gives CDR1 LNHDA, CDR2 SQIVND (reference sequence). V gave up 5 bases and J gave up 7 bases; unmatched junction bases: 8. The CDR3 is made up of 14 amino acids. Repertoires were generated with immunoSEQ multiplex PCR, while TCRdb's copy carries only in-frame clones and drops some. The sample has 110,000 or so clones, approximately 90% seen once; the top ten hold around 20%. V and J are TRBV19 and TRBJ2-1; TRBD2 agrees at 7 bases. The source was peripheral blood mononuclear cells (PBMCs), collected before the fourth cycle of nivolumab. This clonotype was sampled from a human donor with classical Hodgkin lymphoma. The CDR3 DNA reads TGTGCCAGTAGTGTGGTGGGAGGGCCGAATGAGCAGTTCTTC. This sequence encodes CASSVVGGPNEQFF.